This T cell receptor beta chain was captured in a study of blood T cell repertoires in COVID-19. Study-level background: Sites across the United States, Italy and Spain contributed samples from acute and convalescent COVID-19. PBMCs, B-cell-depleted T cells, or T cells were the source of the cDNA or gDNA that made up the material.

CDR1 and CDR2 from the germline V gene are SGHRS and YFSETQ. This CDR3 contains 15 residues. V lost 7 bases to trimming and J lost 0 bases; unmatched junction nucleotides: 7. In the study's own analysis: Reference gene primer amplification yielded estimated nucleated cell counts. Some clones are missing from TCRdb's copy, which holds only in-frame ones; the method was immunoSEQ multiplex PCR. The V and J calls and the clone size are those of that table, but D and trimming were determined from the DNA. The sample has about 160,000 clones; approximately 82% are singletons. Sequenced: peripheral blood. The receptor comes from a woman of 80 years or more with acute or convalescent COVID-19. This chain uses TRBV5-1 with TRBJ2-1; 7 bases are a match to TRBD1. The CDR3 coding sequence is TGCGCCAGCGGTGCCGGGACAGCCTCCTACAATGAGCAGTTCTTC. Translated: CASGAGTASYNEQFF.